A selection of T cell receptor beta chains follows, all from one sample in a study of T cells in narcolepsy. The table came from immunoSEQ multiplex PCR; TCRdb's copy has only in-frame clones and leaves some out. The sample includes just over 40,000 clones, 88% of them seen just once. What was sequenced was CD45RA- memory CD4+ T cells from PBMCs. Receptors originate from a human donor with narcolepsy. Both conserved end residues are part of each CDR3. Fields, in order: D gene, J gene, clone size, V gene, CDR3 DNA, CDR3 protein. D genes are given only for firm matches. Clone size is given for some rows only: seen once, a few or many times, or a class if the clone is expanded.

D: -; J: TRBJ1-6; size: few; V: TRBV19; DNA: TGTGCCAGTAGTATAAGGGACATCAATAATTCACCCCTCCACTTT; CDR3: CASSIRDINNSPLHF
D: -; J: TRBJ1-6; size: -; V: TRBV5-4; DNA: TGTGCCAGCAGGCAAACTATGGGGTCGCCCCTCCACTTT; CDR3: CASRQTMGSPLHF
D: TRBD2; J: TRBJ2-4; size: once; V: TRBV5-4; DNA: TGTGCCAGCAGCTTGGAATTTGAGCGAGCGGGAGAAAACATTCAGTACTTC; CDR3: CASSLEFERAGENIQYF
D: -; J: TRBJ1-4; size: -; V: TRBV7-2; DNA: TGTGCCAGCAGGGCGTCGTCAACTAATGAAAAACTGTTTTTT; CDR3: CASRASSTNEKLFF
D: -; J: TRBJ2-3; size: -; V: TRBV7-6; DNA: TGTGCCAGCAGCTTAGCCCCCGCGGAGGATACGCAGTATTTT; CDR3: CASSLAPAEDTQYF
D: TRBD2; J: TRBJ2-3; size: -; V: TRBV10-1; DNA: TGCGCCAGCAGTGAGGAGACTAGCGGGAGGGTAACAGATACGCAGTATTTT; CDR3: CASSEETSGRVTDTQYF
D: -; J: TRBJ2-1; size: -; V: TRBV19; DNA: TGTGCCAGTAGCCGCAGGGGTAGCGGCGGGTACAATGAGCAGTTCTTC; CDR3: CASSRRGSGGYNEQFF
D: -; J: TRBJ2-7; size: -; V: TRBV11-2; DNA: TGTGCCAGCAGTCCGACCGACGGTTCCTACGAGCAGTACTTC; CDR3: CASSPTDGSYEQYF
D: -; J: TRBJ1-2; size: -; V: TRBV28; DNA: TGTGCCAGCAGTTTGCAGTCCTATGGCTACACCTTC; CDR3: CASSLQSYGYTF
D: -; J: TRBJ2-3; size: -; V: TRBV7-9; DNA: TGTGCCAGCAGCACCCCACGGGACATATCTAGCACAGATACGCAGTATTTT; CDR3: CASSTPRDISSTDTQYF
D: -; J: TRBJ2-3; size: -; V: TRBV29-1; DNA: TGCAGCGTTGGGGGGGCTTCAGATACGCAGTATTTT; CDR3: CSVGGASDTQYF
D: -; J: TRBJ2-5; size: -; V: TRBV9; DNA: TGTGCCAGCAGCCCGTCTCCCCGGGAGCAAGAGACCCAGTACTTC; CDR3: CASSPSPREQETQYF
D: -; J: TRBJ2-5; size: -; V: TRBV5-5; DNA: TGTGCCAGCAGCTTGGATCCAAGTCTACCCATAGGAGGTCTCCAAGAGACCCAGTACTTC; CDR3: CASSLDPSLPIGGLQETQYF
D: -; J: TRBJ2-7; size: -; V: TRBV18; DNA: TGTGCCAGCTCACCCCTTCCGGGGATTGCCTACGAGCAGTACTTC; CDR3: CASSPLPGIAYEQYF
D: TRBD1; J: TRBJ1-6; size: -; V: TRBV7-8; DNA: TGTGCCAGCAGCTACCGGGACAGGGTCTCACCCCTCCACTTT; CDR3: CASSYRDRVSPLHF
D: -; J: TRBJ1-2; size: few; V: TRBV7-9; DNA: TGTGCCAGCAGCCCCCTAGGGGGGACTGGCTACACCTTC; CDR3: CASSPLGGTGYTF